This T cell receptor (beta chain) was observed in a study of response to subunit inactivated influenza vaccine. Study-level points and caveats: Authors suggested few new T cells are recruited by each seasonal influenza vaccination.

The germline gives CDR1 MNHNS, CDR2 SASEGT. The CDR3 has 13 amino acids. V was clipped by 3 bases and J by 5 bases; unmatched bases: 1. TCRdb redid the calling of the RT-PCR reads with MiXCR, one entry per CDR3 protein. The table has a few hundred thousand distinct CDR3 sequences, roughly 9.7% seen once; the top ten hold approximately 12%. This clonotype appeared many times. Antigen specificity is unknown. The TCR comes from a man over 45 who received an inactivated influenza vaccine. V usage is TRBV6-1 and J usage is TRBJ1-5; TRBD1 aligns across 7 bases. The source was PBMCs from blood, collected about 40 days after vaccination. This CDR3 is CASSDRGYQPQHF. The DNA of the CDR3 is TGTGCCAGCAGTGACAGGGGGTATCAGCCCCAGCATTTT.